Listed here are 28 T cell receptor beta chains from one sample, sequenced in a study of CD8 T cells in Susac syndrome. Random hexamers served to reverse transcribe about 0.45 to 1 ug RNA. TCRdb processed the immunoSEQ multiplex PCR reads anew with MiXCR; each CDR3 protein has one entry. The data hold some 170,000 distinct CDR3 sequences, with roughly 94% observed a single time. Sequencing was carried out using CD4+ T cells from PBMCs. The receptor source for this set is a human donor with multiple sclerosis.

The V gene is TRBV4-3, the J gene TRBJ1-5; TRBD1 might be the D (5 bases). The CDR3 runs to 15 residues. Trimming pared 1 base from V and 4 bases from J, leaving 11 bases between. Germline assignment: CDR1 LGHNA and CDR2 YSLEER. CDR3 coding DNA: TGCGCCAGCAGCCAAGTTGCCGGGGGGAATCAGCCCCAGCATTTT. Amino acid sequence: CASSQVAGGNQPQHF.

This chain uses TRBV6-2 or TRBV6-3 with TRBJ2-1, with a weak D call TRBD2 (6 bases). CDR3 length: 18 residues. Trimming took off 0 bases at V and 4 bases at J, with 19 bases between the two ends. CDR1 is MNHEY and CDR2 is SVGEGT in the germline V gene. DNA of the CDR3: TGTGCCAGCAGTTACTCGGGAGCGGGCCAGTGGGGATACAATGAGCAGTTCTTC. Translation: CASSYSGAGQWGYNEQFF.

The chain carries TRBV15 and TRBJ2-7; D gene unclear. The V end was cut by 5 bases, the J end by 0 bases, with 11 bases between. CDR1 LNHNV and CDR2 YYDKDF come from the germline V gene (reference sequence). The CDR3 has 14 amino acids. CDR3 protein: CATSGQRSSYEQYF. CDR3 nucleotides: TGTGCCACCAGCGGTCAAAGGAGCTCCTACGAGCAGTACTTC.

This rearrangement joins TRBV9 to TRBJ2-1; D not certain. CDR1 SGDLS and CDR2 YYNGEE come from the germline V gene. Between the trimmed V and J ends, which lost 2 bases and 10 bases, there was a span of 10 bases. This CDR3 has 12 residues. The CDR3 protein is CASSVGGHEQFF. The DNA of the CDR3 is TGTGCCAGCAGCGTCGGTGGGCACGAGCAGTTCTTC.

V is TRBV30 and J is TRBJ2-3, with D maybe TRBD2 (6 bases). The V end lost 0 bases, the J end lost 11 bases, and 18 bases lay between the germline ends. The germline gives CDR1 GTSNPN, CDR2 SVGIG (reference sequence). The CDR3 sequence is 14 residues long. The CDR3 spells CAWSVQVASVWQYF. The CDR3 region has the DNA TGTGCCTGGAGTGTACAGGTGGCTAGCGTGTGGCAGTATTTT.

This clonotype has only one observation. The genes are TRBV19 and TRBJ1-5; maybe TRBD1 (5 bases). Germline CDR1 LNHDA, CDR2 SQIVND (reference sequence). The CDR3 extends over 14 amino acids. The germline V and J ends were trimmed by 11 bases and 0 bases, with 14 bases remaining between them. CDR3 amino acids: CAGGREGSNQPQHF. The CDR3 DNA reads TGTGCCGGGGGAAGGGAAGGTAGCAATCAGCCCCAGCATTTT.

The chain joins TRBV25-1 to TRBJ1-3; D might be TRBD1 (5 bases). Germline-derived CDR1 and CDR2 are MGHDK and SYGVNS. CDR3 length: 14 amino acids. V dropped 7 bases and J dropped 4 bases, with 14 bases sitting between them. The CDR3 DNA reads as TGTGCCAGCACGGGTAAAGGGGCGGGAAACACCATATATTTT. Translating it yields CASTGKGAGNTIYF.

The rearrangement joins TRBV2 to TRBJ1-2; D possibly corresponds to TRBD1 (5 bases). V was shortened by 3 bases and J by 8 bases, with 10 bases between the two germline ends. The CDR3 has 12 residues. The germline gives CDR1 SNHLY, CDR2 FYNNEI. The CDR3 bases are TGTGCCAGCAGTGACAGGGATCGGGGCTACACCTTC. It encodes CASSDRDRGYTF.

The chain employs TRBV28 and TRBJ1-2; 7 positions match TRBD1. CDR3 length equals 15 residues. Germline values: CDR1 MDHEN, CDR2 SYDVKM. Germline trimming cut 6 bases from V and 3 bases from J; bases unmatched to any gene: 10. The CDR3 is CASRLKTGQYYGYTF. The CDR3 coding sequence is TGTGCCAGCAGACTAAAGACAGGGCAGTACTATGGCTACACCTTC.

J is TRBJ1-1 and V is TRBV12-3 or TRBV12-4, with a weak D call TRBD1 (5 bases). Between the trimmed V and J ends, which lost 5 bases and 5 bases, there was a span of 15 bases. The CDR3 consists of 14 residues. In DNA, the CDR3 is TGTGCCAGCAGTCCTCTGGGGGGGAGAACTGAAGCTTTCTTT. Protein: CASSPLGGRTEAFF.

The rearrangement joins TRBV20-1 to TRBJ1-2; 9 bases match TRBD1. Germline values: CDR1 DFQATT, CDR2 SNEGSKA (reference sequence). The CDR3 extends over 16 amino acids. In DNA, the CDR3 is TGCAGCTCTAAAAAAGGGCCGACAGGGGGTAACTATGGCTACACCTTC. As protein: CSSKKGPTGGNYGYTF.

The V and J genes are TRBV9 and TRBJ1-2; a weak D match, TRBD1 (6 bases). Trimming left V 6 bases short and J 7 bases short, with 13 bases between. The germline V gene has CDR1 SGDLS and CDR2 YYNGEE. CDR3 length: 12 residues. The DNA of the CDR3 is TGTGCCAGCAAAACAGGGTCGAGTGGCTACACCTTC. Amino acids: CASKTGSSGYTF.

V is TRBV6-2 or TRBV6-3 and J is TRBJ1-1; TRBD1 is a possible D gene (5 bases). This CDR3 has 16 residues. CDR1 is MNHEY and CDR2 is SVGEGT in the germline V gene. The V and J ends lost 5 bases and 1 base respectively, with 17 bases between them. For the CDR3, the DNA is TGTGCCAGCAGTACACAGAAGGCAGGGAAGAACACTGAAGCTTTCTTT. Translating it yields CASSTQKAGKNTEAFF.

The chain recombines TRBV6-2 or TRBV6-3 with TRBJ2-1; 13 bases are a match to TRBD2. With V trimmed by 10 bases and J by 8 bases, 8 bases remained unmatched. This CDR3 spans 14 amino acids. Germline V gene lookup returns CDR1 MNHEY and CDR2 SVGEGT. In DNA, the CDR3 is TGTGCCACCCGACTAGCGGGAGGTAAGGATGAGCAGTTCTTC. Protein: CATRLAGGKDEQFF.

This clonotype occurred once. The chain has TRBV4-1 and TRBJ1-1; 7 bases line up with TRBD1. Germline-derived CDR1 and CDR2 are MGHRA and YSYEKL. This CDR3 has 15 residues. After removal of 1 base from V and 4 bases from J, the junction contained 6 bases not matched to a gene. CDR3 in amino acids: CASSQGGGLLTEAFF. CDR3 DNA: TGCGCCAGCAGCCAAGGAGGGGGCTTGCTCACTGAAGCTTTCTTT.

The chain links TRBV20-1 to TRBJ2-5, with D possibly being TRBD1 or TRBD2 (5 bases each). Trimming shortened V by 6 bases and J by 5 bases, and 19 bases separated the two germline ends. Germline V CDR1 and CDR2: DFQATT, SNEGSKA (reference sequence). The CDR3 is 14 amino acids. The CDR3 here is CSALPGANGETQYF. CDR3 nucleotide sequence: TGCAGTGCCCTCCCCGGGGCTAACGGGGAGACCCAGTACTTC.

This chain joins TRBV29-1 and TRBJ1-1; D is unclear. Germline CDR1 and CDR2: SQVTM and ANQGSEA. The V gene lost 6 bases and the J gene lost 0 bases, with 8 bases spanning the gap. The CDR3 sequence is 12 residues long. CDR3 DNA sequence: TGCAGCGTGAGATTCATGAACACTGAAGCTTTCTTT. It yields the protein CSVRFMNTEAFF.

Details on this clonotype: A read error may account for a junction end that differs from germline. This chain connects TRBV19 to TRBJ1-1, with D possibly TRBD1 on 5 matching bases. Germline loops: CDR1 LNHDA, CDR2 SQIVND (reference sequence). The length of the CDR3 is 14 residues. CDR3 residues: CASSLDSLNTEAFF. The DNA for the CDR3 is TGTGCCAGTAGTTTAGACAGTCTGAACACTGAAGCTTTCTTT.

The chain has TRBV18 and TRBJ2-2, with 7 bases that match TRBD2. Trimming cost V 5 bases and J 5 bases; bases outside gene matches: 8. Germline V lookup: CDR1 KGHSH, CDR2 LQKENI. The CDR3 contains 15 residues. This chain's CDR3 is CASSSKSGMTGELFF. CDR3 coding DNA: TGTGCCAGCTCATCGAAGAGCGGGATGACCGGGGAGCTGTTTTTT.

The CDR3 coding sequence is TGTGCCAGCAGTTTACGACCCCCCAGCCAGTCCTACAATGAGCAGTTCTTC. It yields the protein CASSLRPPSQSYNEQFF. The rearrangement uses TRBV27 and TRBJ2-1, with D unresolved. Trimming cost V 2 bases and J 1 base, with 15 bases left between them. CDR3 length equals 17 residues. Per germline, CDR1 MNHEY and CDR2 SMNVEV (reference sequence).

The gene calls are TRBV6-2 or TRBV6-3 and TRBJ2-7; D uncertain. This CDR3 region has 13 residues. Trimming stripped 4 bases from V and 2 bases from J, with 9 bases between. Per the germline V gene, CDR1 is MNHEY and CDR2 is SVGEGT. The CDR3 spells CASSSHDTYEQYF. The CDR3 DNA reads TGTGCCAGCAGTTCCCACGATACCTACGAGCAGTACTTC.

This chain joins TRBV5-6 and TRBJ2-1; 10 bases match TRBD1. Per germline, CDR1 SGHDT and CDR2 YYEEEE. This CDR3 region has 13 residues. The V gene end was trimmed by 5 bases and the J gene end by 6 bases; junction bases not matched to a gene: 2. The DNA for the CDR3 is TGTGCCAGCAGACGGGACAGGGGCAATGAGCAGTTCTTC. Protein sequence: CASRRDRGNEQFF. Full variable domain (rest looked up from reference TRBV5-6 and TRBJ2-1): DAGVTQSPTHLIKTRGQQVTLRCSPKSGHDTVSWYQQALGQGPQFIFQYYEEEERQRGNFPDRFSGHQFPNYSSELNVNALLLGDSALYLCASRRDRGNEQFFGPGTRLTVL.

The chain is built from TRBV24-1 and TRBJ2-1, with 8 bases identical to TRBD2. After removal of 3 bases from V and 13 bases from J, the junction contained 10 bases not matched to a gene. This CDR3 has 14 residues. Germline CDR1 KGHDR, CDR2 SFDVKD. Written as DNA, the CDR3 is TGTGCCACCAGTGATGACAGTAGCGGGAAGGGTCAGTTCTTC. Translated, it gives CATSDDSSGKGQFF.

The chain carries TRBV4-1 and TRBJ1-3; 7 bases line up with TRBD1. Germline V gene sequence: CDR1 MGHRA, CDR2 YSYEKL. The CDR3 runs to 15 residues. V lost 1 base, J lost 5 bases, and 5 bases stayed unmatched. Here the CDR3 DNA reads TGCGCCAGCAGCCAAGTTACAGGGGCTCGAAACACCATATATTTT. It is translated as CASSQVTGARNTIYF.

V and J are TRBV28 and TRBJ2-5, with 14 bases aligning to TRBD2. V lost 5 bases, J lost 5 bases, and 7 bases stayed unmatched. This CDR3 spans 16 amino acids. The V gene's germline CDR1 is MDHEN and CDR2 SYDVKM. The CDR3 DNA sequence: TGTGCCAGCAGTGCCCTGACTAGCGGGAGGGGTGAGACCCAGTACTTC. Translated, it gives CASSALTSGRGETQYF.

The genes are TRBV6-4 and TRBJ2-6; D gene unclear. The CDR3 loop spans 15 amino acids. Deletions cut 2 bases from V and 0 bases from J, with 5 bases between. Germline V gene lookup returns CDR1 MRHNA and CDR2 SNTAGT. CDR3 DNA sequence: TGTGCCAGCAGTGACACATTCTCTGGGGCCAACGTCCTGACTTTC. Protein: CASSDTFSGANVLTF.

The V call is TRBV5-1, the J call TRBJ1-4, with 8 bases fitting TRBD1. V gave up 4 bases and J gave up 2 bases; unmatched junction bases: 7. The CDR3 runs 16 residues. Germline CDR1 SGHRS, CDR2 YFSETQ. This CDR3 reads CASSTGTGHTNEKLFF. Written as DNA, the CDR3 is TGCGCCAGCAGCACCGGGACAGGCCATACTAATGAAAAACTGTTTTTT.

The CDR3 region is CASSSMGQGNTEAFF. The CDR3 nucleotides are TGTGCCAGCAGCTCCATGGGACAGGGGAACACTGAAGCTTTCTTT. The chain uses TRBV11-1 and TRBJ1-1; 9 bases map to TRBD1. Per germline, CDR1 SGHAT and CDR2 FQDESV (reference sequence). The CDR3 extends over 15 amino acids. V gave up 4 bases and J gave up 1 base; unmatched junction bases: 4.